Listed below are T cell receptor beta chains from one sample, sequenced in a study of CD8+ T cells in alopecia areata. The method was immunoSEQ multiplex PCR; TCRdb's version includes in-frame clones alone and lacks a portion of them. The table has roughly 190,000 clones, about 60% seen once. Material: CD4+ T cells sorted from blood, obtained at week 4, from a patient treated with tofacitinib. These receptors were collected from a human donor with alopecia areata. The CDR3 runs from the conserved cysteine through the conserved F or W. D genes are given only for firm matches. Some rows mark clone size as missing; the rest say once, few, many or name a class of expanded clone.

j_call d_call clone_size v_call cdr3_aa cdr3_nt
TRBJ2-1 TRBD2 NA TRBV29-1 CSVILAGGRREQFF TGCAGCGTCATCCTAGCGGGGGGGCGTCGTGAGCAGTTCTTC
TRBJ1-1 NA NA TRBV30 CAWNSQGDTEAFF TGTGCCTGGAACTCCCAGGGAGACACTGAAGCTTTCTTT
TRBJ2-5 NA NA TRBV4-1 CASSRAAQETQYF TGCGCCAGCAGCAGGGCGGCCCAAGAGACCCAGTACTTC
TRBJ1-6 TRBD1 NA TRBV4-1 CASSQPRDRDNSPLHF TGCGCCAGCAGCCAACCCCGGGACAGGGACAATTCACCCCTCCACTTT
TRBJ1-2 NA NA TRBV30 CAWSRRDYGYTF TGTGCCTGGAGTCGGAGGGACTATGGCTACACCTTC
TRBJ2-5 NA NA TRBV7-9 CASSLQGPPRELETQYF TGTGCCAGCAGCCTCCAGGGGCCCCCGCGAGAGCTCGAGACCCAGTACTTC
TRBJ2-4 TRBD1 few TRBV28 CASSTDRGNIQYF TGTGCCAGCAGCACCGACAGGGGAAACATTCAGTACTTC
TRBJ2-2 NA many TRBV14 CASRLAVNTGELFF TGTGCCAGCAGGTTAGCGGTGAACACCGGGGAGCTGTTTTTT
TRBJ1-1 NA NA TRBV30 CAWSLGALNTEAFF TGTGCCTGGAGCCTAGGGGCCTTGAACACTGAAGCTTTCTTT
TRBJ1-6 TRBD1 NA TRBV9 CASSAGQSQVNSPLHF TGTGCCAGCAGCGCGGGACAGTCTCAAGTTAATTCACCCCTCCACTTT
TRBJ1-4 TRBD1 once TRBV4-2 CASSQDGTGNEKLFF TGTGCCAGCAGCCAAGACGGGACAGGGAATGAAAAACTGTTTTTT
TRBJ1-2 NA NA TRBV20-1 CSASPEGYTF TGCAGTGCTTCCCCGGAGGGCTACACCTTC
TRBJ1-1 NA NA TRBV5-1 CASSWGLNTEAFF TGCGCCAGCAGCTGGGGTCTGAACACTGAAGCTTTCTTT
TRBJ1-5 NA NA TRBV5-6 CASSLALTGRNQPQHF TGTGCCAGCAGCTTGGCCCTGACAGGTAGGAATCAGCCCCAGCATTTT
TRBJ2-7 NA NA TRBV30 CAWSASGYEQYF TGTGCCTGGAGCGCCTCAGGGTACGAGCAGTACTTC
TRBJ2-3 TRBD2 NA TRBV30 CAWRLAGSTDTQYF TGTGCCTGGAGACTAGCGGGGTCCACAGATACGCAGTATTTT
TRBJ1-6 NA NA TRBV30 CAWSVGQGGSPLHF TGTGCCTGGAGTGTGGGGCAGGGAGGTTCACCCCTCCACTTT
TRBJ2-3 NA NA TRBV5-1 CASSLAHPTQYF TGCGCCAGCAGCTTGGCCCATCCGACGCAGTATTTT
TRBJ2-3 TRBD2 NA TRBV27 CASSETSGSYTDTQYF TGTGCCAGCAGTGAAACTAGCGGGAGTTACACAGATACGCAGTATTTT
TRBJ1-6 NA NA TRBV29-1 CSVTDGGNSPLHF TGCAGCGTCACGGACGGGGGGAATTCACCCCTCCACTTT
TRBJ1-4 NA NA TRBV30 CAWTRLGTFDEKLFF TGTGCCTGGACCCGTCTGGGGACATTTGATGAAAAACTGTTTTTT
TRBJ1-1 NA NA TRBV30 CAWSESGLNTEAFF TGTGCCTGGAGTGAGTCAGGGCTGAACACTGAAGCTTTCTTT
TRBJ2-7 NA NA TRBV7-2 CASSPVNYEQYF TGTGCCAGCAGCCCAGTGAACTACGAGCAGTACTTC
TRBJ1-3 TRBD1 NA TRBV4-1 CASSRDSFSGNTIYF TGCGCCAGCAGCCGGGACAGTTTCTCTGGAAACACCATATATTTT
TRBJ2-7 NA few TRBV30 CAWSVRAPYEQYF TGTGCCTGGAGTGTAAGGGCTCCCTACGAGCAGTACTTC
TRBJ2-1 TRBD2 few TRBV5-6 CASSLFLLTGGYNEQFF TGTGCCAGCAGCTTGTTCTTGTTAACCGGGGGGTACAATGAGCAGTTCTTC
TRBJ1-4 NA NA TRBV5-1 CASSFRDPATNEKLFF TGCGCCAGCAGCTTTCGGGACCCCGCAACTAATGAAAAACTGTTTTTT
TRBJ2-3 NA NA TRBV6-9 CASSQKDTQYF TGTGCCAGCAGCCAGAAAGATACGCAGTATTTT
TRBJ1-2 NA NA TRBV4-2 CASSQDRSRADYGYTF TGTGCCAGCAGCCAAGATCGGTCCAGGGCGGATTATGGCTACACCTTC
TRBJ2-1 NA NA TRBV9 CASSVVSSGYNEQFF TGTGCCAGCAGCGTCGTTAGTAGCGGCTACAATGAGCAGTTCTTC
TRBJ2-3 NA NA TRBV20-1 CSAHQDRTQYF TGCAGTGCCCACCAGGATCGCACGCAGTATTTT
TRBJ2-4 TRBD1 NA TRBV25-1 CASSSLGGSGKNIQYF TGTGCCAGCAGTTCGCTAGGGGGCTCGGGCAAAAACATTCAGTACTTC
TRBJ2-1 NA few TRBV29-1 CSVEDLVTQYNEQFF TGCAGCGTTGAAGATTTGGTGACCCAATACAATGAGCAGTTCTTC
TRBJ2-1 NA once TRBV6-5 CASSTYRSSYNEQFF TGTGCCAGCAGTACCTACAGGAGCTCCTACAATGAGCAGTTCTTC
TRBJ2-5 TRBD1 NA TRBV29-1 CSVEGGQGRNWETQYF TGCAGCGTTGAAGGCGGACAGGGGCGCAACTGGGAGACCCAGTACTTC
TRBJ1-6 TRBD1 NA TRBV27 CASSQTDRGNSPLHF TGTGCCAGCAGTCAGACGGACAGGGGAAATTCACCCCTCCACTTT
TRBJ1-1 TRBD1 NA TRBV28 CASSTNRGLGRSAAFF TGTGCCAGCAGTACTAACAGGGGGCTGGGCAGGTCAGCCGCTTTCTTT
TRBJ2-5 NA NA TRBV5-8 CASSLKSIESQYF TGTGCCAGCAGCTTGAAATCTATAGAATCGCAGTACTTC
TRBJ2-3 TRBD2 few TRBV6-5 CASRRGAEDTQYF TGTGCCTCCAGGCGGGGGGCCGAAGATACGCAGTATTTT
TRBJ2-2 NA few TRBV5-4 CASSPALNRVGELFF TGTGCCAGCAGCCCAGCACTTAACAGGGTCGGGGAGCTGTTTTTT
TRBJ2-5 TRBD1 few TRBV5-5 CASSARTGRGETQYF TGTGCCAGCAGCGCGAGGACAGGGCGGGGAGAGACCCAGTACTTC
TRBJ1-1 NA NA TRBV5-1 CASSWRGAEGEAFF TGCGCCAGCAGCTGGCGGGGCGCGGAGGGTGAAGCTTTCTTT
TRBJ1-1 NA NA TRBV9 CASSVGPKGGGTEAFF TGTGCCAGCAGCGTAGGCCCCAAAGGTGGGGGCACTGAAGCTTTCTTT
TRBJ1-1 NA once TRBV6-1 CASSSLKAPRTEAFF TGTGCCAGCAGTTCCCTAAAGGCGCCGAGGACTGAAGCTTTCTTT
TRBJ2-5 TRBD2 NA TRBV7-9 CASSWGLAGSQETQYF TGTGCCAGCAGCTGGGGACTAGCGGGGAGCCAAGAGACCCAGTACTTC
TRBJ2-1 NA few TRBV5-4 CASSSTGDSYNEQFF TGTGCCAGCAGCTCGACAGGTGACTCCTACAATGAGCAGTTCTTC
TRBJ2-1 NA NA TRBV7-2 CASSQNDRHQFF TGTGCCAGCAGTCAAAATGACCGCCACCAGTTCTTC
TRBJ2-1 NA NA TRBV19 CASSTTRIGNEQFF TGTGCCAGTAGTACAACTAGGATTGGCAATGAGCAGTTCTTC
TRBJ2-7 NA NA TRBV29-1 CSVGGLSYEQYF TGCAGCGTTGGGGGCCTCTCCTACGAGCAGTACTTC
TRBJ2-3 TRBD2 few TRBV5-1 CASSLAGEADTQYF TGCGCCAGCAGCTTAGCGGGGGAGGCAGATACGCAGTATTTT